The 18 T cell receptor beta chains given below trace back to one sample, sequenced in a study of shared clonotypes between healthy human individuals. Clones were sequenced by immunoSEQ multiplex PCR, and TCRdb holds only the in-frame ones, with some missing. The data hold fewer than 200,000 clones, with over 80% observed a single time. Specimen: naive CD4+ T cells sorted from blood. Subset specified: CD45RA+ positively selected. The receptors shown here come from a woman under 40 in good health.

This sequence joins TRBV5-1 and TRBJ2-7; 10 nucleotides agree with TRBD2. Trimming at V came to 4 bases and at J to 2 bases, leaving 9 bases not matched to a gene. CDR1 SGHRS and CDR2 YFSETQ come from the germline V gene. The CDR3 sequence is 16 residues long. The CDR3 loop is CASSASGSPKAYEQYF. CDR3 in DNA: TGCGCCAGCAGCGCTAGCGGGAGTCCCAAGGCCTACGAGCAGTACTTC.

The rearrangement uses TRBV5-1 and TRBJ2-5, with TRBD2 identical over 12 bases. The J call is doubtful: the DNA matches TRBJ2-7 better. The CDR3 contains 14 residues. CDR1 is SGHRS, CDR2 YFSETQ, per germline. The CDR3 DNA sequence: TGCGCCAGCAGCGATACTAGCGGGGGGTACGAGCAGTACTTC. Residues: CASSDTSGGYEQYF.

The gene calls are TRBV19 and TRBJ1-1, with 7 positions matching TRBD1. CDR1 is LNHDA and CDR2 is SQIVND in the germline V gene (reference sequence). This CDR3 is built from 14 residues. V lost 6 bases, J lost 1 base, and 5 bases stayed unmatched. CDR3 in amino acids: CASSKGQANTEAFF. Written as DNA, the CDR3 is TGTGCCAGTAGCAAAGGACAGGCGAACACTGAAGCTTTCTTT.

On this clone itself: At one boundary the junction diverges from the germline segment, which might be a read error. This chain uses TRBV6-1 with TRBJ2-1; no definite D call. This CDR3 is built from 13 residues. Germline V gene data show CDR1 as MNHNS and CDR2 as SASEGT. The CDR3 DNA sequence: TGTGCCGGCAGTGAAGCGTCGCTTAATGAGCAGTTCTTC. Its protein product is CAGSEASLNEQFF.

The V and J genes are TRBV28 and TRBJ1-1; no definite D call. V dropped 2 bases and J dropped 2 bases, with 9 bases sitting between them. The CDR3 loop spans 14 amino acids. Germline CDR1 is MDHEN and CDR2 is SYDVKM. The CDR3 DNA sequence: TGTGCCAGCAGTTTAAGAGTGGGTAACACTGAAGCTTTCTTT. It specifies CASSLRVGNTEAFF.

The chain couples TRBV14 to TRBJ2-4; D is undetermined. Deletions cut 2 bases from V and 0 bases from J, with 5 bases between. CDR1 is SGHDN and CDR2 is FVKESK in the germline V gene. The CDR3 is 14 residues long. The CDR3 reads CASSQTIAKNIQYF. The CDR3 DNA reads TGTGCCAGCAGCCAAACAATAGCCAAAAACATTCAGTACTTC.

The chain links TRBV28 to TRBJ1-5; the D is unclear. Germline V gives CDR1 MDHEN, CDR2 SYDVKM. This CDR3 has 15 amino acids. V was trimmed by 2 bases and J by 3 bases, leaving 11 bases between them. CDR3 loop: CASSLRLGFNQPQHF. The CDR3 DNA is TGTGCCAGCAGTTTAAGGTTAGGGTTCAATCAGCCCCAGCATTTT.

The J gene is TRBJ1-6, the V gene TRBV7-9, with D uncertain. V was cut by 2 bases and J by 15 bases, with 14 bases left in between. Per germline, CDR1 SEHNR and CDR2 FQNEAQ (reference sequence). The CDR3 spans 13 residues. The CDR3 protein is CASSLRLGGLLHF. For the CDR3, the DNA is TGTGCCAGCAGCTTAAGGCTCGGTGGTCTCCTCCACTTT.

Regarding this clone: One end of the junction fails to match germline, which may point to a read error. The rearrangement links TRBV4-1 to TRBJ2-3, with D uncertain. The CDR3 loop spans 12 amino acids. In germline, CDR1 is MGHRA, CDR2 YSYEKL. As DNA, the CDR3 is TGCGCTAGCAGCCAAGTGGCAGATACGCAGTATTTT. Translated, it gives CASSQVADTQYF.

As DNA, the CDR3 is TGCGCCAGCAGCCAAGACAGGAGGAACACTGAAGCTTTCTTT. This sequence encodes CASSQDRRNTEAFF. The chain joins TRBV4-1 to TRBJ1-1; D unresolved. Trimming pared 0 bases from V and 1 base from J, leaving 6 bases between. CDR1 and CDR2 (germline): MGHRA, YSYEKL. The CDR3 extends over 14 amino acids.

V and J are TRBV18 and TRBJ1-1; D is uncertain. V lost 2 bases and J 5 bases, leaving 9 bases between the germline ends. Germline lookup yields CDR1 KGHSH and CDR2 LQKENI. This CDR3 has 13 amino acids. CDR3: CASSPFGLTEAFF. CDR3 bases: TGTGCCAGCTCACCATTCGGTTTGACTGAAGCTTTCTTT.

J is TRBJ1-2 and V is TRBV7-2, with TRBD1 matching over 12 bases. Germline V gives CDR1 SGHTA, CDR2 FQGNSA. The length of the CDR3 is 15 residues. Trimming cost V 7 bases and J 5 bases; bases outside gene matches: 8. The CDR3 coding sequence is TGTGCCAGCATCGGCCCGGGACAGGGGGCGTATGGCTACACCTTC. Translated, it gives CASIGPGQGAYGYTF.

This chain links TRBV28 with TRBJ2-5, with a possible D match to TRBD2 (6 bases). Germline values: CDR1 MDHEN, CDR2 SYDVKM. The CDR3 runs 14 residues. The V end lost 6 bases, the J end lost 4 bases, and 15 bases lay between the germline ends. CDR3 in DNA: TGTGCCAGCAGCCCGATTGGTAGCGGAGAGACCCAGTACTTC. Protein: CASSPIGSGETQYF.

The chain links TRBV28 to TRBJ2-3, with 7 bases matching TRBD2. This CDR3 contains 15 residues. The germline V gene encodes CDR1 MDHEN and CDR2 SYDVKM. V trimming: 10 bases; J trimming: 2 bases; junction bases outside the gene matches: 12. CDR3: CATTVLAGDTDTQYF. CDR3 coding DNA: TGTGCCACCACAGTTTTGGCGGGGGACACAGATACGCAGTATTTT.

The J gene is TRBJ1-5, the V gene TRBV19; maybe TRBD1 (6 bases). This CDR3 contains 12 residues. CDR1 LNHDA and CDR2 SQIVND come from the germline V gene (reference sequence). V was shortened by 5 bases and J by 9 bases, with 11 bases between the two germline ends. This chain's CDR3 is CASSEGERPQHF. The CDR3 nucleotides read TGTGCCAGTAGTGAGGGGGAGAGGCCCCAGCATTTT.

DNA for the CDR3: TGCGCCAGCAGCCAAGATCCAGCGGGAGTGGGTGAGCAGTTCTTC. Its translation: CASSQDPAGVGEQFF. The chain recombines TRBV4-1 with TRBJ2-1; 8 bases line up with TRBD2. CDR1 and CDR2 (germline): MGHRA, YSYEKL. The CDR3 runs to 15 residues. V lost 0 bases, J lost 9 bases, and 7 bases stayed unmatched.

The gene calls are TRBV27 and TRBJ2-2; unclear D gene. Germline CDR1 is MNHEY and CDR2 is SMNVEV (reference sequence). V gave up 1 base and J gave up 6 bases, with 6 bases separating them. The CDR3 is made up of 13 amino acids. DNA for the CDR3: TGTGCCAGCAGTTTATATCATCCCGGGGAGCTGTTTTTT. Amino acids: CASSLYHPGELFF.

V usage is TRBV18 and J usage is TRBJ2-7, with TRBD2 matching over 7 bases. In germline, CDR1 is KGHSH, CDR2 LQKENI. The CDR3 runs 13 residues. V shed 7 bases and J 6 bases; nucleotides not matched to a gene: 9. The CDR3 reads CASLPGGGREQYF. The CDR3 coding sequence is TGTGCCAGCTTACCCGGCGGGGGACGCGAGCAGTACTTC.